Listed below are T cell receptor beta chains from one sample, sequenced in a study of blood T cell repertoires in COVID-19. TCRdb's table, derived via immunoSEQ multiplex PCR, lists solely in-frame clones and lacks some. The table includes about 170,000 clones, more than 85% detected once. Sample: PBMCs or T cells enriched from blood (not recorded which). These receptors all stem from a human donor with acute COVID-19. The donor label of this sample is uncertain. The CDR3 runs from the conserved cysteine through the conserved F or W. The D gene is left open where the match is weak. Size is stated for part of the rows, as once, few or many counts, or as a class when the clone is expanded.

V gene	CDR3 length	J gene	clone size	D gene	CDR3 DNA	CDR3 protein
TRBV12-3/TRBV12-4	11	TRBJ2-4	NA	NA	TGTGCCAGCAGTTTCGAAAACATTCAGTACTTC	CASSFENIQYF
TRBV9	15	TRBJ2-7	once	NA	TGTGCCAGCAGCGTAGGTGGAGGGTTAAACTACGAGCAGTACTTC	CASSVGGGLNYEQYF
TRBV7-7	19	TRBJ2-1	once	TRBD2	TGTGCCAGCAGCTTAGGGTCCCCTAGCGGGGGGGCGGCACTGTATGAGCAGTTCTTC	CASSLGSPSGGAALYEQFF
TRBV6-5	14	TRBJ1-1	NA	NA	TGTGCCAGCAGTTACTCGTACCAGGTCACTGAAGCTTTCTTT	CASSYSYQVTEAFF
TRBV2	13	TRBJ1-1	once	NA	TGTGCCAGCAGTGAAGACCCGGCGGCTGAAGCTTTCTTT	CASSEDPAAEAFF
TRBV4-1	14	TRBJ1-2	once	NA	TGCGCCAGCAGCCAAGTTCTCTTCAACTATGGCTACACCTTC	CASSQVLFNYGYTF
TRBV5-1	17	TRBJ2-2	NA	NA	TGCGCCAGCAGCTTGGGCGCGGGGGCGCGCAACACCGGGGAGCTGTTTTTT	CASSLGAGARNTGELFF
TRBV19	15	TRBJ2-1	NA	NA	TGTGCCAGTAGTGCAGGGGCTCTATCCTACAATGAGCAGTTCTTC	CASSAGALSYNEQFF
TRBV7-2	15	TRBJ2-1	NA	NA	TGTGCCAGCAGCTTTTGGGTCGGGGTCAACGGTGAGCAGTTCTTC	CASSFWVGVNGEQFF
TRBV5-1	14	TRBJ1-1	NA	TRBD1	TGCGCCAGCAGCCTCGGGACAGCGAACACTGAAGCTTTCTTT	CASSLGTANTEAFF
TRBV19	14	TRBJ1-6	NA	NA	TGTGCCAGTAGTCTCGGCGGGCCTAATTCACCCCTCCACTTT	CASSLGGPNSPLHF
TRBV13	13	TRBJ2-7	NA	TRBD1	TGTGCCAGCAGCTTAGGGACAGGGTGGGAGCAGTACTTC	CASSLGTGWEQYF
TRBV18	16	TRBJ2-7	NA	NA	TGTGCCAGCTCACCAGTGGGCGGGACAGCTTACTACGAGCAGTACTTC	CASSPVGGTAYYEQYF
TRBV29-1	12	TRBJ2-7	NA	NA	TGCAGCGTTGAAGAAACAGGGAATGAGCAGTACTTC	CSVEETGNEQYF
TRBV6-1	14	TRBJ1-2	NA	TRBD1	TGTGCCAGCAGTGAAAGACAGGGTTTGCGGGGCTACACCTTC	CASSERQGLRGYTF
TRBV5-6	15	TRBJ1-6	NA	TRBD1	TGTGCCAGCGGTACTCCGGGACAGCTTAATTCACCCCTCCACTTT	CASGTPGQLNSPLHF
TRBV3-1/TRBV3-2	15	TRBJ1-5	NA	NA	TGTGCCAGCAGCCAAGATTCCACAGGGAATCAGCCCCAGCATTTT	CASSQDSTGNQPQHF
TRBV7-3	14	TRBJ2-3	NA	NA	TGTGCCAGCAGCTTAAGTGGCCTCACAGATACGCAGTATTTT	CASSLSGLTDTQYF
TRBV19	14	TRBJ1-5	NA	NA	TGTGCCAGTAGTGCCACAGGGTGGGGACAGCCCCAGCATTTT	CASSATGWGQPQHF
TRBV12-3/TRBV12-4	11	TRBJ1-1	NA	NA	TGTGCCAGCAGTTTAAAGACAGAAGCTTTCTTT	CASSLKTEAFF
TRBV19	14	TRBJ2-2	NA	NA	TGTGCCACCACCGGGGGAGTGAACACCGGGGAGCTGTTTTTT	CATTGGVNTGELFF
TRBV5-1	16	TRBJ2-7	once	TRBD1	TGCGCCAGCAGCTTGTCCCGGGACAGGGCGGACTACGAGCAGTACTTC	CASSLSRDRADYEQYF
TRBV5-4	14	TRBJ1-1	NA	TRBD1	TGTGCCAGCAGCTTGAGGGGGCCGAACACTGAAGCTTTCTTT	CASSLRGPNTEAFF
TRBV7-9	14	TRBJ2-7	NA	NA	TGTGCCAGCAGCCGGACCGGGACAACACACGAGCAGTACTTC	CASSRTGTTHEQYF
TRBV19	18	TRBJ1-5	NA	NA	TGTGCCAGTAGTATATTACTTGGGGCGGGGGGACCGGATCAGCCCCAGCATTTT	CASSILLGAGGPDQPQHF
TRBV3-1/TRBV3-2	14	TRBJ2-7	NA	NA	TGTGCCAGCAGCCAAGCGGGGATCTCCTACGAGCAGTACTTC	CASSQAGISYEQYF
TRBV6-2/TRBV6-3	14	TRBJ1-1	NA	NA	TGTGCCAGCAGTTATCAGGTGATGAACACTGAAGCTTTCTTT	CASSYQVMNTEAFF
TRBV14	15	TRBJ2-1	NA	TRBD2	TGTGCCAGCAGCCAAACTAGCGGGGGATACAATGAGCAGTTCTTC	CASSQTSGGYNEQFF
TRBV6-6	15	TRBJ2-7	NA	NA	TGTGCCAGCAGTTGGGGGGGCGGGTCCTCCTACGAGCAGTACTTC	CASSWGGGSSYEQYF
TRBV28	16	TRBJ2-3	NA	TRBD1	TGTGCCAGCAGTTTCCCCACAGGGGATGGTACAGATACGCAGTATTTT	CASSFPTGDGTDTQYF
TRBV7-6	15	TRBJ2-1	NA	TRBD1	TGTGCCAGCACCTTACAGGGGCAAGCCTACAATGAGCAGTTCTTC	CASTLQGQAYNEQFF
TRBV5-1	15	TRBJ2-7	NA	TRBD1	TGCGCCAGCAGCCCTCCGGGACAGGGAAATGGGGAGCAGTACTTC	CASSPPGQGNGEQYF